This TCR beta chain was observed in a study of cytomegalovirus exposure and HLA in healthy donors. For the study at large: Unique TCRs numbering about 85 million, obtained from HLA-typed donors, made up an early data release.

General study findings and limits: TCR beta sequences reportedly predicted the HLA-A and HLA-B alleles of most subjects accurately. Later analysis associated a missense DCLRE1C variant with TCR beta V- and J-gene trimming.

The CDR3 is 16 residues long. The junction had 8 bases not matched to a gene; V was cut back by 1 base and J by 4 bases. Germline assignment: CDR1 SGHDT and CDR2 YYEEEE. The PCR used 60 Vbeta and 13 Jbeta primers. The data were produced by immunoSEQ multiplex PCR, yet TCRdb's version contains in-frame clones alone and is incomplete. The repertoire holds fewer than 250,000 clones, with more than 75% as singletons. For this clone: What it recognizes is unknown.

V and J are TRBV5-6 and TRBJ1-1; 9 bases map to TRBD1. The sample taken for sequencing was PBMCs. The sequence came from a male donor in good health and CMV-seronegative. The CDR3 DNA reads as TGTGCCAGCAGCTTGAGGGGGGACAGGGTAGGCACTGAAGCTTTCTTT. Translated, it gives CASSLRGDRVGTEAFF.